The 16 T cell receptor beta chains presented below share a single source sample, sequenced in a study of PD-L1 blockade in urothelial cancer. The table came from immunoSEQ multiplex PCR; TCRdb's copy has only in-frame clones and leaves some out. The sample records 100,000 to 150,000 clones, more than 75% being singletons. This sample's time point: peripheral blood 6 weeks after treatment start. Material: PBMCs, obtained around atezolizumab (anti-PD-L1) treatment. Receptor source: a man between 50 and 59 years old with urothelial cancer.

The V gene is TRBV28, the J gene TRBJ2-7; 9 bases line up with TRBD1. Germline V lookup: CDR1 MDHEN, CDR2 SYDVKM. V was pared by 3 bases and J by 5 bases, with 11 bases of the junction left unmatched. CDR3 length: 16 amino acids. The CDR3, as DNA: TGTGCCAGCAGTTTGGGACCCCGGGACAGGGATAACGAGCAGTACTTC. Translating gives CASSLGPRDRDNEQYF.

The chain recombines TRBV7-8 with TRBJ2-3; TRBD1 might be the D (6 bases). V shed 1 base and J shed 2 bases, with 13 bases lying between them. Germline V CDR1 and CDR2: SGHVS, FQNEAQ. CDR3 length: 16 residues. The CDR3 DNA follows: TGTGCCAGCAGCTTAGTGGCAGGGGCCTTCACAGATACGCAGTATTTT. This sequence encodes CASSLVAGAFTDTQYF.

The chain is built from TRBV12-5 and TRBJ2-2; D remains ambiguous. Trimming cost V 6 bases and J 0 bases, with 14 bases left between them. The CDR3 length is 16 residues. Germline V lookup: CDR1 LGHNT, CDR2 FRNRAP. CDR3 nucleotide sequence: TGTGCTAGTGGCTTAGAAAAGATCGCGAACACCGGGGAGCTGTTTTTT. Its protein is CASGLEKIANTGELFF.

This clone was counted once. The J gene is TRBJ2-7, the V gene TRBV5-5; perhaps TRBD1 as D (6 bases). CDR1 and CDR2 (germline): SGHKS, YYEKEE (reference sequence). V was cut by 4 bases and J by 3 bases, with 17 bases left in between. This CDR3 contains 15 residues. CDR3 sequence (DNA): TGTGCCAGCAGCGGTAGGGGGAGCGGTAACTACGAGCAGTACTTC. It yields the protein CASSGRGSGNYEQYF.

This chain joins TRBV9 and TRBJ2-3, with D possibly TRBD2 on 5 matching bases. The CDR3 has 17 residues. The germline CDR1 and CDR2 sequences are SGDLS and YYNGEE. Trimming shortened V by 0 bases and J by 2 bases, and 16 bases separated the two germline ends. The CDR3 nucleotides are TGTGCCAGCAGCGTAGGGTGGTCTAAGCGGAACACAGATACGCAGTATTTT. This gives the protein CASSVGWSKRNTDTQYF.

CDR3 loop: CASSLFTSGGLGDEQFF. Written as DNA, the CDR3 is TGTGCCAGCAGCCTTTTTACTAGCGGGGGCCTAGGGGATGAGCAGTTCTTC. The rearrangement links TRBV4-2 to TRBJ2-1; 11 bases map to TRBD2. Trimming cost V 4 bases and J 8 bases; bases outside gene matches: 13. The CDR3 consists of 17 residues. Germline lookup yields CDR1 LGHNA and CDR2 YNFKEQ.

The chain carries TRBV28 and TRBJ2-7, with 9 bases that match TRBD2. The germline gives CDR1 MDHEN, CDR2 SYDVKM. After removal of 6 bases from V and 1 base from J, the junction contained 16 bases not matched to a gene. The CDR3 extends over 18 amino acids. The CDR3 coding sequence is TGTGCCAGCAGCTCTCCAGGTAGCGGGAGCGGGGGATCCTACGAGCAGTACTTC. Translated: CASSSPGSGSGGSYEQYF.

The genes are TRBV6-6 and TRBJ2-7, with 7 nucleotides matching TRBD1. V trimming: 5 bases; J trimming: 3 bases; junction bases outside the gene matches: 10. Germline CDR1 and CDR2: MNHNY and SVGAGI (reference sequence). The CDR3 is 15 amino acids. Written as DNA, the CDR3 is TGTGCCAGCAGTCCGCGACAGGGCCACTTCTACGAGCAGTACTTC. Translated, it gives CASSPRQGHFYEQYF.

Points on this clone: In the same sample, other DNA sequences code for this CDR3. This CDR3 is CASSSLDTQYF. The CDR3 coding sequence is TGTGCCAGCAGTTCCCTCGATACGCAGTATTTT. The V gene is TRBV6-5, the J gene TRBJ2-3; D gene ambiguous. Trimming pared 4 bases from V and 6 bases from J, leaving 5 bases between. Germline V gives CDR1 MNHEY, CDR2 SVGAGI. This CDR3 region has 11 residues.

V and J are TRBV5-1 and TRBJ1-1, with 9 bases identical to TRBD1. The V gene's germline CDR1 is SGHRS and CDR2 YFSETQ. V shed 0 bases and J 6 bases; nucleotides not matched to a gene: 0. The CDR3 has 13 amino acids. The CDR3 DNA reads as TGCGCCAGCAGCTTGGGACAGGGGGCTGAAGCTTTCTTT. Amino acid sequence: CASSLGQGAEAFF.

This rearrangement joins TRBV11-2 to TRBJ2-2; no firm D call. V was pared by 6 bases and J by 8 bases, with 13 bases between. CDR1 is SGHAT and CDR2 is FQNNGV in the germline V gene. The length of the CDR3 is 13 residues. In DNA, the CDR3 is TGTGCCAGCAGGGCCCTATCGAGGGGGGAGCTGTTTTTT. It encodes CASRALSRGELFF. Using reference TRBV11-2 and TRBJ2-2 for the parts outside the CDR3, the full variable domain is EAGVAQSPRYKIIEKRQSVAFWCNPISGHATLYWYQQILGQGPKLLIQFQNNGVVDDSQLPKDRFSAERLKGVDSTLKIQPAKLEDSAVYLCASRALSRGELFFGEGSRLTVL.

J is TRBJ1-1 and V is TRBV11-2; 8 bases line up with TRBD1. V lost 5 bases and J lost 4; bases outside the gene matches: 3. Germline assignment: CDR1 SGHAT and CDR2 FQNNGV. This CDR3 spans 13 amino acids. The CDR3 sequence is CASSATGGTEAFF. Here the CDR3 DNA reads TGTGCCAGCAGCGCAACAGGGGGCACTGAAGCTTTCTTT.

V usage is TRBV5-4 and J usage is TRBJ2-2; D might be TRBD2 (5 bases). V lost 3 bases and J 1 base, leaving 13 bases between the germline ends. The CDR3 sequence is 16 residues long. Germline V CDR1 and CDR2: SGHNT, YYREEE (reference sequence). The DNA of the CDR3 is TGTGCCAGCAGCTGGCCGGGGAGCGAGAACACCGGGGAGCTGTTTTTT. It codes for CASSWPGSENTGELFF.

This clone was detected only once. The chain has TRBV9 and TRBJ2-7; 7 positions agree with TRBD2. CDR1 is SGDLS, CDR2 YYNGEE, per germline. CDR3 length: 16 residues. With V trimmed by 0 bases and J by 7 bases, 13 bases remained unmatched. Here the CDR3 reads CASSVALREGQGEQYF. Written as DNA, the CDR3 is TGTGCCAGCAGCGTAGCTCTGAGGGAGGGCCAAGGGGAGCAGTACTTC.

The rearrangement links TRBV18 to TRBJ2-1; D is unresolved. V shed 1 base and J shed 5 bases, with 6 bases lying between them. Germline V lookup: CDR1 KGHSH, CDR2 LQKENI. The CDR3 covers 13 residues. The CDR3 here is CASSPLSDNEQFF. The CDR3 DNA reads as TGTGCCAGCTCACCACTATCGGACAATGAGCAGTTCTTC.

The rearrangement links TRBV7-8 to TRBJ1-2, with TRBD1 identical over 7 bases. The CDR3 consists of 14 residues. The ends lost 0 bases at V and 7 bases at J; junction bases unmatched: 5. The V gene's germline CDR1 is SGHVS and CDR2 FQNEAQ. In nucleotides, the CDR3 is TGTGCCAGCAGCTTAGCAGGGGGCAGGGTTGGCTACACCTTC. Protein product: CASSLAGGRVGYTF.